Below, 26 T cell receptor beta chains from the same sample are listed, as sequenced in a study of cytomegalovirus exposure and HLA in healthy donors. 13 Jbeta primers and 60 Vbeta primers were used for the PCR. Here immunoSEQ multiplex PCR was the method, and the copy in TCRdb shows in-frame clones only, minus some. The data hold some 110,000 clones, with roughly two thirds observed a single time. The sequenced material came from PBMCs. Source of these receptors: a female donor in good health and CMV-seronegative.

The chain couples TRBV7-9 to TRBJ1-2; no firm D call. Germline V CDR1 and CDR2: SEHNR, FQNEAQ (reference sequence). Trimming shortened V by 1 base and J by 7 bases, and 10 bases separated the two germline ends. This CDR3 is 13 amino acids long. CDR3 loop: CASSLGSTAGYTF. CDR3 bases: TGTGCCAGCAGCTTAGGATCCACAGCTGGCTACACCTTC.

This clone has a single count. The CDR3 DNA is TGTGCCAGCAGTGAAGGGGGGGGATCGAACACCGGGGAGCTGTTTTTT. Its protein is CASSEGGGSNTGELFF. The rearrangement joins TRBV6-1 to TRBJ2-2; TRBD2 matches at 7 bases. Germline assignment: CDR1 MNHNS and CDR2 SASEGT. Trimming at V came to 1 base and at J to 0 bases, leaving 2 bases not matched to a gene. The CDR3 contains 16 residues.

CDR3 coding DNA: TGTGCCAGCAGCTTGGCGGGAGCTACCTACGAGCAGTACTTC. This encodes CASSLAGATYEQYF. The V gene is TRBV5-4, the J gene TRBJ2-7, with D perhaps matching TRBD2 (6 bases). The germline V gene has CDR1 SGHNT and CDR2 YYREEE (reference sequence). The CDR3 is 14 amino acids. V gave up 0 bases and J gave up 2 bases, with 9 bases separating them.

This chain links TRBV2 with TRBJ2-2; 11 bases line up with TRBD1. The V gene end was trimmed by 4 bases and the J gene end by 2 bases; junction bases not matched to a gene: 3. This CDR3 comprises 16 residues. Germline V gives CDR1 SNHLY, CDR2 FYNNEI. The DNA of the CDR3 is TGTGCCAGCAGTGCCCGGACAGGGGGCAACACCGGGGAGCTGTTTTTT. Translation: CASSARTGGNTGELFF.

In DNA, the CDR3 is TGTGCCAGCAGGGGAGGTGGGAGCGTCGGGCCCCAGCATTTT. Its translation is CASRGGGSVGPQHF. The J gene is TRBJ1-5, the V gene TRBV27; D unresolved. The CDR3 has 14 residues. The V gene lost 6 bases and the J gene lost 9 bases, with 18 bases spanning the gap. CDR1 is MNHEY and CDR2 is SMNVEV in the germline V gene (reference sequence).

This clone was seen more than once but under ten times. The chain is built from TRBV27 and TRBJ1-2; weak D call: TRBD1 (6 bases). The CDR3 sequence is 15 residues long. The V gene's germline CDR1 is MNHEY and CDR2 SMNVEV (reference sequence). The V and J ends lost 3 bases and 6 bases respectively, with 17 bases between them. The CDR3 nucleotides read TGTGCCAGCAGTTTCAGTACAGGGAGCTATAATGGCTACACCTTC. Residues: CASSFSTGSYNGYTF.

This clone was seen just once. The J gene is TRBJ2-1, the V gene TRBV7-8; TRBD2 agrees at 11 bases. J was trimmed by 5 bases and V by 5 bases; bases with no gene match: 11. CDR3 length: 17 residues. Germline values: CDR1 SGHVS, CDR2 FQNEAQ. The DNA of the CDR3 is TGTGCCAGCAGCCTGACTAGCGGGACCAGCGCACACAATGAGCAGTTCTTC. This gives the protein CASSLTSGTSAHNEQFF.

The chain combines TRBV30 with TRBJ1-2; weak D call: TRBD1 (6 bases). Germline CDR1 is GTSNPN and CDR2 is SVGIG (reference sequence). There are 11 residues in the CDR3. V was cut by 6 bases and J by 6 bases, with 11 bases left in between. The CDR3 is CACDRLDGYTF. Written as DNA, the CDR3 is TGTGCCTGCGACAGGCTCGATGGCTACACCTTC. The variable domain in full, with the rest retrieved from reference TRBV30 and TRBJ1-2, is SQTIHQWPATLVQPVGSPLSLECTVEGTSNPNLYWYRQAAGRGLQLLFYSVGIGQISSEVPQNLSASRPQDRQFILSSKKLLLSDSGFYLCACDRLDGYTFGSGTRLTVV.

The rearrangement links TRBV7-3 to TRBJ2-1, with 7 nucleotides matching TRBD2. The CDR3 extends over 15 amino acids. J was trimmed by 2 bases and V by 5 bases; bases with no gene match: 6. Looked up from germline, CDR1 is SGHTA and CDR2 is FQGTGA. CDR3 nucleotide sequence: TGTGCCAGCAGCACCCGACTAGCAGCCTACAATGAGCAGTTCTTC. Its translation is CASSTRLAAYNEQFF.

The CDR3 reads CASSYSGGAEHGELFF. CDR3 in DNA: TGTGCCAGCAGTTACTCAGGGGGCGCAGAGCACGGGGAGCTGTTTTTT. The V and J genes are TRBV6-5 and TRBJ2-2; TRBD1 matches at 7 bases. The CDR3 runs 16 residues. V shed 0 bases and J 7 bases; nucleotides not matched to a gene: 8. Germline V gene sequence: CDR1 MNHEY, CDR2 SVGAGI.

The chain combines TRBV2 with TRBJ2-7, with D tentatively TRBD2 (6 bases). The CDR3 is 15 amino acids. Per the germline V gene, CDR1 is SNHLY and CDR2 is FYNNEI. Trimming removed 0 bases from V and 2 bases from J, with 11 bases in between. In DNA, the CDR3 is TGTGCCAGCAGTGAAGCTCGGGAGATCACCTACGAGCAGTACTTC. Translated, it gives CASSEAREITYEQYF.

This chain links TRBV27 with TRBJ1-2, with a weak D call TRBD1 (5 bases). Germline values: CDR1 MNHEY, CDR2 SMNVEV (reference sequence). The CDR3 has 13 residues. V dropped 3 bases and J dropped 4 bases, with 9 bases sitting between them. The CDR3, as DNA: TGTGCCAGCAGTTTTCGGGGGTCCTATGGCTACACCTTC. Translation: CASSFRGSYGYTF.

This chain joins TRBV11-2 and TRBJ2-5, with 8 bases lining up with TRBD2. There are 14 residues in the CDR3. Germline CDR1 is SGHAT and CDR2 is FQNNGV. After removal of 3 bases from V and 2 bases from J, the junction contained 2 bases not matched to a gene. The CDR3 spells CASSFSGGQETQYF. The CDR3 bases are TGTGCCAGCAGCTTCAGCGGGGGACAAGAGACCCAGTACTTC.

The V gene is TRBV28, the J gene TRBJ2-6, with D unclear. V gave up 4 bases and J gave up 4 bases, with 11 bases separating them. This CDR3 contains 15 residues. Looked up from germline, CDR1 is MDHEN and CDR2 is SYDVKM. The CDR3: CASSSLRTGANVLTF. The CDR3 coding sequence is TGTGCCAGCAGTTCCCTGCGTACCGGGGCCAACGTCCTGACTTTC.

The chain combines TRBV6-5 with TRBJ2-2; D perhaps matches TRBD1 (6 bases). This CDR3 has 14 residues. The germline V gene encodes CDR1 MNHEY and CDR2 SVGAGI. Trimming took 6 bases from V and 4 from J, leaving 12 bases between them. DNA of the CDR3: TGTGCCAGCAGACGCACAGGGCCCACCGGGGAGCTGTTTTTT. Translated: CASRRTGPTGELFF.

The chain links TRBV10-3 to TRBJ2-1; D remains unclear. Deletions cut 3 bases from V and 1 base from J, with 7 bases between. Germline loops: CDR1 ENHRY, CDR2 SYGVKD. The CDR3 covers 14 residues. This CDR3 reads CAISDRISYNEQFF. CDR3 DNA sequence: TGTGCCATCAGTGACAGAATATCCTACAATGAGCAGTTCTTC.

The gene calls are TRBV4-3 and TRBJ2-3; the match to TRBD1 covers 7 bases. The CDR3 is 15 amino acids. The J segment lost 6 bases and the V segment lost 0 bases, leaving 6 bases of the junction unmatched. Germline V gene data show CDR1 as LGHNA and CDR2 as YSLEER. The CDR3 DNA reads as TGCGCCAGCAGCCAAGAGACAGGGTTTTTGGATACGCAGTATTTT. Translation gives CASSQETGFLDTQYF.

The chain carries TRBV7-2 and TRBJ1-2; 7 bases are shared with TRBD1. This CDR3 is 16 amino acids long. Germline V gene data show CDR1 as SGHTA and CDR2 as FQGNSA. The ends lost 5 bases at V and 4 bases at J; junction bases unmatched: 13. CDR3 coding DNA: TGTGCCAGCAGCCCACCAGGGCGGACAGGTTTCTATGGCTACACCTTC. Protein product: CASSPPGRTGFYGYTF.

The chain combines TRBV7-9 with TRBJ2-1; TRBD2 agrees at 8 bases. Germline V gene data show CDR1 as SEHNR and CDR2 as FQNEAQ (reference sequence). The V gene end was trimmed by 5 bases and the J gene end by 9 bases; junction bases not matched to a gene: 15. This CDR3 comprises 16 residues. CDR3 nucleotide sequence: TGTGCCAGCAGCGGAGGAGGACTAGCCTCGACCCTTGAGCAGTTCTTC. This encodes CASSGGGLASTLEQFF.

This clone has a handful of counts. CDR3 amino acids: CAISDGQGVVNTEAFF. CDR3 DNA: TGTGCCATCAGTGATGGACAGGGTGTGGTGAACACTGAAGCTTTCTTT. The rearrangement uses TRBV10-3 and TRBJ1-1; TRBD1 aligns across 8 bases. J lost 0 bases, V lost 3 bases, and 6 bases had no gene match. The V gene's germline CDR1 is ENHRY and CDR2 SYGVKD. This CDR3 region has 16 residues.

The V call is TRBV5-1, the J call TRBJ2-3; tentative D call: TRBD1 (5 bases). The CDR3 covers 16 residues. The V end was cut by 0 bases, the J end by 2 bases, with 13 bases between. Germline V lookup: CDR1 SGHRS, CDR2 YFSETQ. The CDR3 DNA is TGCGCCAGCAGCTTGGGTAGGGGCATCGACACAGATACGCAGTATTTT. Amino acid sequence: CASSLGRGIDTDTQYF.

CDR3 sequence: CASSARFAVEDGYTF. Here the CDR3 DNA reads TGTGCCAGCAGCGCCCGCTTTGCGGTTGAAGATGGCTACACCTTC. This chain links TRBV7-8 with TRBJ1-2; D unclear. The CDR3 runs to 15 residues. The V gene's germline CDR1 is SGHVS and CDR2 FQNEAQ. The V and J ends lost 5 bases and 6 bases respectively, with 19 bases between them.

The chain recombines TRBV30 with TRBJ1-1; tentatively, D is TRBD1 (5 bases). V gave up 2 bases and J gave up 2 bases, with 9 bases separating them. Germline CDR1 is GTSNPN and CDR2 is SVGIG (reference sequence). The CDR3 is 13 residues long. This CDR3 reads CAWSRDRNTEAFF. CDR3 nucleotides: TGTGCCTGGAGTCGTGACAGAAACACTGAAGCTTTCTTT.

The V and J genes are TRBV18 and TRBJ2-2; 9 nucleotides align to TRBD2. The CDR3 spans 16 residues. V gave up 3 bases and J gave up 5 bases; unmatched junction bases: 7. Germline CDR1 KGHSH, CDR2 LQKENI. This chain's CDR3 is CASSPALAGRTGELFF. For the CDR3, the DNA is TGTGCCAGCTCACCGGCCCTAGCGGGAAGGACCGGGGAGCTGTTTTTT.

V is TRBV7-3 and J is TRBJ2-3; D is unresolved. V was clipped by 9 bases and J by 4 bases, with 11 bases between them. The CDR3 has 12 residues. Germline V gene sequence: CDR1 SGHTA, CDR2 FQGTGA. CDR3 DNA sequence: TGTGCCAGTCCCTATCTTCCAGATACGCAGTATTTT. Amino acids: CASPYLPDTQYF.

V and J are TRBV27 and TRBJ2-7; tentative D call: TRBD1 (6 bases). The germline CDR1 and CDR2 sequences are MNHEY and SMNVEV (reference sequence). The length of the CDR3 is 14 residues. Trimming shortened V by 7 bases and J by 5 bases, and 18 bases separated the two germline ends. The CDR3 region is CASTDRSRIHEQYF. The DNA of the CDR3 is TGTGCCAGCACCGACAGGTCTCGAATACACGAGCAGTACTTC.